This T cell receptor (beta chain) was profiled in a study of regulatory T cells in long-lasting Graves disease (dated by TCRdb to the early 2020s). For the study in its entirety: Antithyroid drugs had been taken for less than 3 months by newly diagnosed Graves' disease patients. This study used TCR sequencing and RNA sequencing of peripheral blood to compare persistent Graves' disease patients against newly diagnosed Graves' disease patients. The study took place in China and was registered as a clinical trial. TCR sequencing covered some 13 persistent and around 20 newly diagnosed Graves' disease patients, around 35 samples in total. What the work shows at the level of the full study, not this receptor alone: The study examined only peripheral blood because the primary lesion, thyroid tissue, could not be accessed. Sequencing and analysis were limited to the TCR beta chain. Compared with newly diagnosed patients, patients with persistent Graves' disease had lower TCR Shannon entropy and fewer highly expanded clones, which suggests clonal expansion. As a limitation, the authors acknowledged that the small sample size may reduce accuracy. A larger number of public clonotypes was shared among persistent patients (more than 2,500) than among newly diagnosed patients (approximately 930).

Libraries came from multiplex PCR. TCRdb lists the instrument as Illumina HiSeq 4000. CDR3 regions were amplified by Arm-PCR with iRepertoire HTBI primers to construct TCR beta libraries. Before sequencing, the PCR products underwent gel purification. The authors' pipeline ran thus. Gene usage analysis of CDR3 amino acid clonotypes used the 50 to 70 TRBV and 14 TRBJ segments found across samples. COPE and FqMerger were used to merge the filtered high-quality paired reads into contigs. BLAST was used to align contigs to IMGT TRBV, TRBD and TRBJ reference genes, and CDR3 was defined according to IMGT. Any clonotype with a frequency above 0.1% was counted as a highly expanded clone. Shannon entropy served as the measure of repertoire diversity, while the Gini coefficient captured V-J evenness. A clonotype was considered public if more than one individual shared it. TCRdb cleaned the public reads at Q25 with fastp, built clones with MiXCR and kept in-frame beta chains. When rows share a CDR3 protein, they turn into one entry using the most common DNA and genes. TCRdb assigned the V and J calls; the authors' analysis was not used. The sample yields approximately 540,000 distinct CDR3 sequences; around 11% were counted once. The top ten clones comprise around 10% of the sample.

This clonotype appeared many times. No antigen is known for it. No clone much larger than this one lies a single base away; base qualities are absent. What this sample's time point label stands for: newly diagnosed GD, antithyroid drugs for less than 3 months. For both TCR sequencing and RNA sequencing, RNA was extracted from PBMCs using TRIzol. The diagnosis of Graves' disease followed American Thyroid Association guidelines. The patients came from an endocrinology department in Xi'an, China. From each patient, approximately 9.9 milliliters of peripheral blood was collected into an EDTA anticoagulant tube. Ficoll Paque Plus density gradient separation was used to isolate PBMCs, and no further T cell sorting was done. An Agilent 2100 Bioanalyzer and agarose gel were used to assess RNA quality, and a NanoDrop 2000 was used to measure RNA concentration. These data were also reused for a study on T cells in Graves' hyperthyroidism and ophthalmopathy. Looking at the second paper: Stable Graves' hyperthyroidism was defined as no progression to ophthalmopathy during 18 months of follow-up. Hyperthyroidism patients were newly diagnosed, with disease duration under 2 months, and aged 18 to 65 years. The study excluded patients with uncontrolled infections, other autoimmune diseases, pregnancy or lactation. Diagnoses relied on clinical symptoms, serum thyroxine and TRAb, thyroid ultrasound and orbital computed tomography. The TCR CDR3 was subjected to a first round of RT-PCR using the HTBI primer set and the Qiagen OneStep RT-PCR kit. Most expanded thyroid clonotypes (frequency above 0.001) were also detected in blood, suggesting blood repertoires may reflect thyroid immune responses. In cross-validation, a model built on a 13 V-J signature told ophthalmopathy apart from stable hyperthyroidism with 85% to 90% sensitivity and about 81% specificity, and in testing the same model reached 80%/75%. In validation, progression to ophthalmopathy was predicted by the model with nearly 71% sensitivity and about 72% specificity, a median of about 6 months before onset. To identify distinguishing TCR V-J signatures, a discovery cohort of 100 patients was used, comprising 40 to 45 with Graves' ophthalmopathy and some 60 with stable Graves' hyperthyroidism. An independent validation cohort of under 20 hyperthyroidism patients and about 15 patients who later progressed to ophthalmopathy tested prospective prediction of ophthalmopathy. The 85 to 100 discovery patients were divided at random into training and test sets in a 7:3 ratio. In more than five Graves' hyperthyroidism patients, the study also compared T-cell repertoires from thyroid tissue with T-cell repertoires from blood. Following sampling, methimazole starting at 30 mg daily was given to hyperthyroidism patients, and high-dose intravenous methylprednisolone was given to ophthalmopathy patients. Libraries were constructed in a second round of multiplex PCR, after which size selection and purification were carried out. The libraries were sequenced on an Illumina HiSeq2000 using paired-end 100 bp reads. Raw data were processed with SOAPnuke, discarding reads with adapters, uncalled bases, mean Phred below 15, or no exact constant-primer or identifier match. High-quality paired reads were merged using COPE v1.2.5, and each unique nucleotide sequence was defined as a clonotype. MiTCR v1.1 was used to align clonotypes to the IMGT TRBV, TRBD and TRBJ reference segments. The analysis included only V-J combinations with a frequency above 0.0001, which together covered 99% to 99.2% of the repertoires. The TCS score was defined as F50 (clonal expansion) divided by E x V (chaos), with BLOSUM62-based TCRdist calculated between CDR3 peptides within each V-J. Welch's t-statistics and random forest reduced around 550 V-J features to 13, which were used in a naive Bayes classifier (R e1071). Sample size was not statistically predetermined, and blinding of investigators to group allocation was not performed. According to the paper, TCR Vbeta CDR3 sequencing was carried out on roughly 130 peripheral blood samples, which came from fewer than 50 ophthalmopathy, 70 to 80 hyperthyroidism and about 17 progressor patients.

The source of this sequence is a woman in her twenties or thirties with Graves disease. Donor details come from another sample of the same person, matched by shared clones. The material was peripheral blood mononuclear cells (PBMCs), obtained at new diagnosis, from a patient treated with antithyroid drugs.

The CDR3: CASSTDYYRGLPDTQYF. The nucleotides read TGTGCCAGTAGTACCGACTACTACAGGGGACTACCAGATACGCAGTATTTT. Here the chain combines TRBV19 and TRBJ2-3; the D segment might be TRBD1 or TRBD2, since each matches 7 bases. The CDR3 has 17 amino acids, counting the end cysteine and phenylalanine. Only the CDR3 part of the read is kept: 51 bases, read in frame from the first base. The junction shows trimming of 4 bases on V and 4 bases on J, plus 21 bases between the germline ends. From a lookup of the germline V gene (reference sequence), CDR1 and CDR2 are LNHDA and SQIVND.